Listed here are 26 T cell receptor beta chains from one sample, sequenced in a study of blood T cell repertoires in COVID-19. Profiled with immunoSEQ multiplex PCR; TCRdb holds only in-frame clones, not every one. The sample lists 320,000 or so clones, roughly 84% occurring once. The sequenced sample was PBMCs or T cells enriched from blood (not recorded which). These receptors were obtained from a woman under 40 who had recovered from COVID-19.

The chain's CDR3 is CASSPSTTTDLYGYTF. CDR3 bases: TGTGCCAGCAGCCCATCGACAACGACCGACCTCTATGGCTACACCTTC. The chain couples TRBV7-8 to TRBJ1-2; D ambiguous. Germline V CDR1 and CDR2: SGHVS, FQNEAQ. The CDR3 runs 16 residues. V lost 5 bases, J lost 4 bases, and 20 bases lay in between.

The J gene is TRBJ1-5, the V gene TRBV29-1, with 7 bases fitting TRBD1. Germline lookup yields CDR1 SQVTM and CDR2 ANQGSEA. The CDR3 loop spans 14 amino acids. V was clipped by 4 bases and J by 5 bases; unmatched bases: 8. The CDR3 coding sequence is TGCAGCGTTGGAACCGGGACAGACTATCAGCCCCAGCATTTT. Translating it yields CSVGTGTDYQPQHF.

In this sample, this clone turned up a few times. CDR3 DNA: TGTGCCAGCAGCTTAGTGAGGAACCGGGGGGTGAACACTGAAGCTTTCTTT. Translated: CASSLVRNRGVNTEAFF. The V and J genes are TRBV11-2 and TRBJ1-1, with a possible D match to TRBD1 (5 bases). CDR1 and CDR2 (germline): SGHAT, FQNNGV. The ends were cut back, 1 base at V and 0 bases at J, with 15 bases in the middle. The CDR3 totals 17 residues. Full variable domain (outside the CDR3, taken from reference TRBV11-2 and TRBJ1-1): EAGVAQSPRYKIIEKRQSVAFWCNPISGHATLYWYQQILGQGPKLLIQFQNNGVVDDSQLPKDRFSAERLKGVDSTLKIQPAKLEDSAVYLCASSLVRNRGVNTEAFFGQGTRLTVV.

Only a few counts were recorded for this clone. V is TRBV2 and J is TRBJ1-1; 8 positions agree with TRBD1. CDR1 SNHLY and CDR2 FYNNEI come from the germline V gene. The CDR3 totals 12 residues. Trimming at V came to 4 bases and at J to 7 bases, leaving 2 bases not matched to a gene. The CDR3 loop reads CASSVQGGEAFF. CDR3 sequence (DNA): TGTGCCAGCAGTGTACAGGGGGGTGAAGCTTTCTTT. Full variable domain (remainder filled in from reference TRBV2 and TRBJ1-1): EPEVTQTPSHQVTQMGQEVILRCVPISNHLYFYWYRQILGQKVEFLVSFYNNEISEKSEIFDDQFSVERPDGSNFTLKIRSTKLEDSAMYFCASSVQGGEAFFGQGTRLTVV.

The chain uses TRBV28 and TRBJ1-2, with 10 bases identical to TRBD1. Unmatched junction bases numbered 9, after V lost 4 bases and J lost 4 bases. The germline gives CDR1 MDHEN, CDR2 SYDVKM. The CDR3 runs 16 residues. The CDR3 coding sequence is TGTGCCAGCAGTTCACCCGGGACAGGGGAGTTCTATGGCTACACCTTC. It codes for CASSSPGTGEFYGYTF.

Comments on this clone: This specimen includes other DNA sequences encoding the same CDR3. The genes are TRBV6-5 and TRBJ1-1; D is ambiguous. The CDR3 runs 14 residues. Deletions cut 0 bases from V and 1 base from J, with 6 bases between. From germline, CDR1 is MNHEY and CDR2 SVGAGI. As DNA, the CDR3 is TGTGCCAGCAGTTACTCGAGAAGGAACACTGAAGCTTTCTTT. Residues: CASSYSRRNTEAFF.

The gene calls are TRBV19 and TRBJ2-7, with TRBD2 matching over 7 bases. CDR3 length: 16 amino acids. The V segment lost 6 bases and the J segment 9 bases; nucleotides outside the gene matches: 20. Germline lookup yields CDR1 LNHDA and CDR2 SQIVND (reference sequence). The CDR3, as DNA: TGTGCCAGTAGCCGAAGGCCTGGGGCGGGGGTTGAAGGGCAGTACTTC. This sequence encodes CASSRRPGAGVEGQYF.

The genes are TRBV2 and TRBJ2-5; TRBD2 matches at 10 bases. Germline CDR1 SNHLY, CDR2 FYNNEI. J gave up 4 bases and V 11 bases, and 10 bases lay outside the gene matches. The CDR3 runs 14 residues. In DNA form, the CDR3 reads TGTGCCTCTAAGCGGGGGGGCCCCTCAGAGACCCAGTACTTC. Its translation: CASKRGGPSETQYF.

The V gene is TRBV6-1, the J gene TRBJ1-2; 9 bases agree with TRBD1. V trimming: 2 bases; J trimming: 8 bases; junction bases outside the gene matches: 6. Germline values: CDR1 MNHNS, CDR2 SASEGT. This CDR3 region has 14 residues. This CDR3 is CASSERGQGGGYTF. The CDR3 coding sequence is TGTGCCAGCAGTGAAAGGGGACAGGGAGGGGGCTACACCTTC.

The CDR3 loop is CASSLVAGELFF. CDR3 in DNA: TGTGCCAGCAGCCTAGTGGCGGGGGAGCTGTTTTTT. The chain combines TRBV5-6 with TRBJ2-2; the D is unclear. This CDR3 region has 12 residues. Deletions cut 4 bases from V and 8 bases from J, with 9 bases between. Germline V lookup: CDR1 SGHDT, CDR2 YYEEEE.

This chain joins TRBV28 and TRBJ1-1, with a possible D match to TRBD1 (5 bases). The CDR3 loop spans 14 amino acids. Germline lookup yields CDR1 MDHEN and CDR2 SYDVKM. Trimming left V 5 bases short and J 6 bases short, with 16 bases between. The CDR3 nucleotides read TGTGCCAGCAGTATTCACCCGGGGGGGGCTGAAGCTTTCTTT. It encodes CASSIHPGGAEAFF.

This CDR3 reads CASSQDRPPLSLIYTF. The CDR3 DNA sequence: TGTGCCAGCTCCCAGGACAGACCACCTCTATCTCTTATCTACACCTTC. The gene calls are TRBV18 and TRBJ1-2, with TRBD1 as a possible D gene (6 bases). This CDR3 has 16 amino acids. CDR1 and CDR2 (germline): KGHSH, LQKENI. The V and J ends lost 6 bases and 10 bases respectively, with 27 bases between them.

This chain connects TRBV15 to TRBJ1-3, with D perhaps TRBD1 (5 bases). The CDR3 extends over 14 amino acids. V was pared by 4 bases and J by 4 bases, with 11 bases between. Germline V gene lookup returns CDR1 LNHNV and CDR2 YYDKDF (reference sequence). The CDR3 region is CATSTRATGNTIYF. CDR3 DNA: TGTGCCACCAGCACCAGGGCGACAGGAAACACCATATATTTT.

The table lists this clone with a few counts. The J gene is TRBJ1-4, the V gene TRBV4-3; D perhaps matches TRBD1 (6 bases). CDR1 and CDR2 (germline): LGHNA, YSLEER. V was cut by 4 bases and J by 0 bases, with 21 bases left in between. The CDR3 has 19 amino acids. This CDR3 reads CASSRERQATLTTNEKLFF. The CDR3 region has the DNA TGCGCCAGCAGCCGGGAGAGACAGGCCACTCTTACAACTAATGAAAAACTGTTTTTT.

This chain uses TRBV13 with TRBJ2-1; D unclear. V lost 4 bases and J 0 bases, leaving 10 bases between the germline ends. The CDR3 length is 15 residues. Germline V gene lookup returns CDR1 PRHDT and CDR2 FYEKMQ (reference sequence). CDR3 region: CASSSNSHSYNEQFF. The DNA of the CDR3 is TGTGCCAGCAGCTCAAACAGTCACTCCTACAATGAGCAGTTCTTC.

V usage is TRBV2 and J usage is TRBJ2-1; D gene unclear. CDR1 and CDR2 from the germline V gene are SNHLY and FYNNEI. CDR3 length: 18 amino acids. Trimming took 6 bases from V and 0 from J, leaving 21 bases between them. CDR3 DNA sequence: TGTGCCAGCAGCGGTGGGTCTATCACGGGTAGCTCCTACAATGAGCAGTTCTTC. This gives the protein CASSGGSITGSSYNEQFF.

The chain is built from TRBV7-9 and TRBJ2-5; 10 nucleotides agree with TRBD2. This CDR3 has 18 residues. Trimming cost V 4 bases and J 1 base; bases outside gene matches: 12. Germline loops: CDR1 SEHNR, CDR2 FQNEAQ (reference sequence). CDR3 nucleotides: TGTGCCAGCAGCTACGACAGGGTGGGACTAGCGTTCCAAGAGACCCAGTACTTC. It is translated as CASSYDRVGLAFQETQYF.

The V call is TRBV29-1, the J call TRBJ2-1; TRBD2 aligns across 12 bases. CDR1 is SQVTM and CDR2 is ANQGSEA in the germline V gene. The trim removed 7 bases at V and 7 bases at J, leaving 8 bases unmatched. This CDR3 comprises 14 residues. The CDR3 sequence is CSETSGGPGNEQFF. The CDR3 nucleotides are TGCAGCGAAACTAGCGGGGGGCCCGGGAATGAGCAGTTCTTC.

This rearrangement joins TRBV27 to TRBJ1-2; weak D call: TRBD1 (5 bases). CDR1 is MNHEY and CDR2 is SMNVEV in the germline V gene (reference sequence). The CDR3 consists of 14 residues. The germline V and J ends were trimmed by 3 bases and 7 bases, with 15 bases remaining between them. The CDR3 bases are TGTGCCAGCAGTTTGTCAGGGTTGGGAGGTGGCTACACCTTC. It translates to CASSLSGLGGGYTF.

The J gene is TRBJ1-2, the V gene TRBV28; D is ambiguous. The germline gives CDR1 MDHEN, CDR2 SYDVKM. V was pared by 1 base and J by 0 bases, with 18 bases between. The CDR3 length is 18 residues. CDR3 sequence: CASSLLGVGQVSNYGYTF. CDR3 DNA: TGTGCCAGCAGTTTATTGGGTGTGGGCCAGGTGTCTAACTATGGCTACACCTTC.

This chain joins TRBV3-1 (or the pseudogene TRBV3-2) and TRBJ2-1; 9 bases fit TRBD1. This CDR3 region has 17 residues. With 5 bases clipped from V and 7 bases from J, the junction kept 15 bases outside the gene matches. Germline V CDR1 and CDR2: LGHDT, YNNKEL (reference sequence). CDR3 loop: CASSFRIGQGLRNEQFF. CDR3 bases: TGTGCCAGCAGCTTTCGCATCGGACAGGGGCTTAGGAATGAGCAGTTCTTC.

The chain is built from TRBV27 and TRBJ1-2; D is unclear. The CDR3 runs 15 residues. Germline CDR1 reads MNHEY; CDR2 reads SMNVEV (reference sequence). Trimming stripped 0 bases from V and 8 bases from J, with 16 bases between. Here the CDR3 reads CASSLSSQLPGGYTF. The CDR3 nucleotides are TGTGCCAGCAGTTTATCATCCCAATTGCCGGGAGGCTACACCTTC.

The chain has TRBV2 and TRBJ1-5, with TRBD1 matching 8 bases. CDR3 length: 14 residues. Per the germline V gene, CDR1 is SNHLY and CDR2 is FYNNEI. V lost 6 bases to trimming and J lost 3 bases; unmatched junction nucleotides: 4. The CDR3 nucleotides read TGTGCCAGCAGGGACAGGGCATCCAATCAGCCCCAGCATTTT. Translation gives CASRDRASNQPQHF.

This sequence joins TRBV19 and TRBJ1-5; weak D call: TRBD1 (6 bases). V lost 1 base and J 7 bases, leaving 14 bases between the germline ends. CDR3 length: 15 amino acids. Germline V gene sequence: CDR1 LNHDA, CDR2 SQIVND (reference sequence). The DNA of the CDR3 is TGTGCCAGTAGTATAGGAGGGGGGGCCGGGCAGCCCCAGCATTTT. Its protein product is CASSIGGGAGQPQHF.

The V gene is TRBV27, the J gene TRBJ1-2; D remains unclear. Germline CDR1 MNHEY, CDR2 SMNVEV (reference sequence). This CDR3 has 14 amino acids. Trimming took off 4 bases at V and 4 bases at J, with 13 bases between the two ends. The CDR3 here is CASSSPWQPYGYTF. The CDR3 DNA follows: TGTGCCAGCAGTTCGCCATGGCAACCCTATGGCTACACCTTC.

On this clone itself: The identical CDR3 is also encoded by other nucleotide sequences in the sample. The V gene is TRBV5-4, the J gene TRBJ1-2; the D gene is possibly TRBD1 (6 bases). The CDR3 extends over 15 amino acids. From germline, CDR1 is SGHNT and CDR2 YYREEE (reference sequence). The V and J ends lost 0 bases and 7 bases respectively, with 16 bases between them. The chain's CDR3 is CASSLAGGGAGGYTF. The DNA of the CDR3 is TGTGCCAGCAGCTTGGCCGGGGGGGGCGCGGGTGGCTACACCTTC.